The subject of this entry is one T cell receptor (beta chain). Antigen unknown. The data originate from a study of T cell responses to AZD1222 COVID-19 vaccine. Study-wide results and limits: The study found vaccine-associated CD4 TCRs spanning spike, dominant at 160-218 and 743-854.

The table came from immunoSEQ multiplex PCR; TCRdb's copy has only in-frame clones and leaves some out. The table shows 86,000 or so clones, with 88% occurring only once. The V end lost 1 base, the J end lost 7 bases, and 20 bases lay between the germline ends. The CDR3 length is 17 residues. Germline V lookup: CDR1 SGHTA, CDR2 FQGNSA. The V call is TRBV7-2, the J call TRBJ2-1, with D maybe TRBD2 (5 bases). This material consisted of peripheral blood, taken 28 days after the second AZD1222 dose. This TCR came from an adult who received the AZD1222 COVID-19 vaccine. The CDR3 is CASSLVEGPRFGNEQFF. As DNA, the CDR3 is TGTGCCAGCAGCTTAGTTGAGGGTCCTCGGTTTGGGAATGAGCAGTTCTTC.